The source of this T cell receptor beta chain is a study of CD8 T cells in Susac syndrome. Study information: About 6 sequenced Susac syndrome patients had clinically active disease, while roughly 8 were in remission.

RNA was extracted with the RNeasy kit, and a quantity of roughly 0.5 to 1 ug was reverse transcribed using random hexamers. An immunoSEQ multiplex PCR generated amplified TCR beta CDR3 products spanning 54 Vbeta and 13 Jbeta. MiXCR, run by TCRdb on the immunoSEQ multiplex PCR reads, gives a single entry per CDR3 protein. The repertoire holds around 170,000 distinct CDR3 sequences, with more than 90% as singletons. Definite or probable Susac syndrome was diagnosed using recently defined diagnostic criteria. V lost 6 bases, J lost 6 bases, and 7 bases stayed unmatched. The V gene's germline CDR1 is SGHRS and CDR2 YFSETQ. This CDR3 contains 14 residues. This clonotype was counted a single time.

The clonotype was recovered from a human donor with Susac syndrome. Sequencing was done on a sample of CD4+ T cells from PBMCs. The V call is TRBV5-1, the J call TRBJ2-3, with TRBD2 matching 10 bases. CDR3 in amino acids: CASTVAGGLDTQYF. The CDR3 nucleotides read TGCGCCAGCACGGTAGCGGGGGGACTCGATACGCAGTATTTT.